This is a list of T cell receptor beta chains from one sample in a study of human T cells and chemical hapten exposure. From the RACE reads, TCRdb called clonotypes with MiXCR, one entry per CDR3 protein. The data show over 85,000 distinct CDR3 sequences, roughly an eighth seen once. The sequenced sample was whole blood, obtained in connection with sensitization to the hapten diphenylcyclopropenone (DPC). The receptors come from a woman between 40 and 55 years old with alopecia areata. Some clones in this sample may be carry-over from other donors' samples. CDR3s include the opening cysteine and the closing phenylalanine or tryptophan. D genes are given only for firm matches. Expanded clones are given a class, and other clones once, few, many or no size at all.

V: TRBV7-2; J: TRBJ2-1; size: -; length: 14; D: -; CDR3: CASSPHQGNNEQFF; DNA: TGTGCCAGCAGCCCCCACCAGGGGAACAATGAGCAGTTCTTC
V: TRBV30; J: TRBJ2-3; size: many; length: 13; D: TRBD2; CDR3: CAWSASGVATQYF; DNA: TGTGCCTGGAGTGCAAGCGGGGTAGCTACGCAGTATTTT
V: TRBV6-2/TRBV6-3; J: TRBJ2-1; size: many; length: 13; D: -; CDR3: CASSPLSLGEQFF; DNA: TGTGCCAGCAGTCCCCTATCCTTGGGAGAGCAGTTCTTC
V: TRBV3-1; J: TRBJ2-2; size: many; length: 14; D: -; CDR3: CASSTGTAPGELFF; DNA: TGTGCCAGCAGCACCGGGACGGCGCCCGGGGAGCTGTTTTTT
V: TRBV20-1; J: TRBJ1-1; size: -; length: 11; D: -; CDR3: CSASPGTKAFF; DNA: TGCAGTGCTAGTCCCGGGACAAAAGCTTTCTTT
V: TRBV3-1; J: TRBJ2-1; size: -; length: 14; D: TRBD2; CDR3: CASSQVVAGGEQFF; DNA: TGTGCCAGCAGCCAAGTAGTTGCGGGAGGCGAGCAGTTCTTC
V: TRBV12-3/TRBV12-4; J: TRBJ1-5; size: many; length: 16; D: -; CDR3: CASSPPRAGNHQPQHF; DNA: TGTGCCAGCAGTCCTCCAAGGGCGGGCAATCATCAGCCCCAGCATTTT
V: TRBV7-2; J: TRBJ2-2; size: few; length: 14; D: TRBD1; CDR3: CASSPGQGPGELFF; DNA: TGTGCCAGCAGCCCCGGACAGGGCCCCGGGGAGCTGTTTTTT
V: TRBV7-2; J: TRBJ1-5; size: -; length: 13; D: -; CDR3: CASSSGVAQPQHF; DNA: TGTGCCAGCAGCTCGGGGGTTGCTCAGCCCCAGCATTTT
V: TRBV29-1; J: TRBJ2-3; size: -; length: 14; D: -; CDR3: CSVSRDSNSDTQYF; DNA: TGCAGCGTGAGCCGGGACTCAAACTCGGATACGCAGTATTTT
V: TRBV6-1; J: TRBJ2-7; size: -; length: 14; D: TRBD1; CDR3: CASRNRDRAYEQYF; DNA: TGTGCCAGCAGGAACCGGGACAGAGCCTACGAGCAGTACTTC
V: TRBV5-1; J: TRBJ2-1; size: many; length: 15; D: TRBD1; CDR3: CASRPTGVSYNEQFF; DNA: TGCGCCAGCAGGCCGACAGGGGTCTCCTACAATGAGCAGTTCTTC
V: TRBV19; J: TRBJ2-2; size: -; length: 16; D: -; CDR3: CASSIAGKGFAGELFF; DNA: TGTGCCAGTAGTATCGCTGGCAAGGGATTCGCCGGGGAGCTGTTTTTT
V: TRBV20-1; J: TRBJ2-3; size: many; length: 14; D: -; CDR3: CSTRDLIGGDTQYF; DNA: TGCAGTACCCGGGACTTAATAGGGGGAGATACGCAGTATTTT
V: TRBV27; J: TRBJ1-2; size: -; length: 14; D: -; CDR3: CASTPLGGNYGYTF; DNA: TGTGCCAGCACCCCACTCGGGGGTAACTATGGCTACACCTTC
V: TRBV7-6; J: TRBJ1-3; size: few; length: 17; D: TRBD1; CDR3: CASSAGTVPHSGNTIYF; DNA: TGTGCCAGCAGTGCCGGGACAGTGCCCCACTCTGGAAACACCATATATTTT
V: TRBV4-1; J: TRBJ2-7; size: few; length: 14; D: TRBD2; CDR3: CASSQEPSGSWQYF; DNA: TGCGCCAGCAGCCAAGAGCCTAGCGGGAGTTGGCAGTACTTC
V: TRBV10-3; J: TRBJ2-6; size: few; length: 18; D: TRBD1; CDR3: CAITPGQGSISGANVLTF; DNA: TGTGCCATCACCCCGGGACAGGGGTCGATCTCTGGGGCCAACGTCCTGACTTTC
V: TRBV24-1; J: TRBJ1-3; size: many; length: 16; D: -; CDR3: CATSDAGAESGNTIYF; DNA: TGTGCCACCAGTGATGCGGGGGCCGAATCTGGAAACACCATATATTTT
V: TRBV6-5; J: TRBJ2-7; size: few; length: 15; D: -; CDR3: CASSQTGHSSYEQYF; DNA: TGTGCCAGCAGTCAAACGGGACACTCTAGCTACGAGCAGTACTTC
V: TRBV5-4; J: TRBJ2-3; size: many; length: 14; D: -; CDR3: CASSFVYSTDTQYF; DNA: TGTGCCAGCAGCTTCGTCTACAGCACAGATACGCAGTATTTT
V: TRBV3-2; J: TRBJ2-7; size: once; length: 13; D: -; CDR3: CASSQQGSSEQYF; DNA: TGTGCCAGCAGCCAGCAGGGGTCATCCGAGCAGTACTTC
V: TRBV25-1; J: TRBJ2-3; size: many; length: 12; D: -; CDR3: CASSSDSNTQYF; DNA: TGTGCCAGCAGTAGCGACTCGAATACGCAGTATTTT
V: TRBV29-1; J: TRBJ2-1; size: few; length: 15; D: -; CDR3: CSVGGLFISSNEQFF; DNA: TGCAGCGTTGGAGGACTGTTTATCAGCTCCAATGAGCAGTTCTTC
V: TRBV5-1; J: TRBJ2-5; size: few; length: 15; D: TRBD2; CDR3: CASSSWTSGQETQYF; DNA: TGCGCCAGCAGCTCGTGGACTAGCGGACAAGAGACCCAGTACTTC
V: TRBV9; J: TRBJ2-3; size: many; length: 13; D: -; CDR3: CASSVGASDTQYF; DNA: TGTGCCAGCAGCGTAGGCGCGTCAGATACGCAGTATTTT
V: TRBV6-2/TRBV6-3; J: TRBJ2-1; size: few; length: 19; D: TRBD1; CDR3: CASTQGQGFSNPSYNEQFF; DNA: TGTGCCAGCACCCAGGGACAGGGGTTCTCAAACCCGTCTTACAATGAGCAGTTCTTC
V: TRBV19; J: TRBJ2-5; size: -; length: 12; D: -; CDR3: CASSTSWQTQYF; DNA: TGTGCCAGTAGTACTTCCTGGCAGACCCAGTACTTC
V: TRBV27; J: TRBJ1-4; size: -; length: 13; D: TRBD1; CDR3: CASREGAYEKLFF; DNA: TGTGCCAGCAGGGAGGGGGCTTATGAAAAACTGTTTTTT
V: TRBV6-4; J: TRBJ2-1; size: few; length: 14; D: TRBD2; CDR3: CASSDLAGEDEQFF; DNA: TGTGCCAGCAGTGACTTAGCGGGAGAGGATGAGCAGTTCTTC
V: TRBV7-9; J: TRBJ1-5; size: -; length: 15; D: TRBD1; CDR3: CASSATSGGSQPQHF; DNA: TGTGCCAGCAGCGCTACCTCAGGGGGCAGTCAGCCCCAGCATTTT
V: TRBV9; J: TRBJ2-7; size: few; length: 13; D: -; CDR3: CASSGRGSHEQYF; DNA: TGTGCCAGCAGCGGTAGGGGTTCCCACGAGCAGTACTTC
V: TRBV7-3; J: TRBJ2-3; size: few; length: 14; D: -; CDR3: CASSTSRDTDTQYF; DNA: TGTGCCAGCAGTACTAGCCGGGACACAGATACGCAGTATTTT
V: TRBV28; J: TRBJ1-1; size: many; length: 14; D: -; CDR3: CASSSGGPNTEAFF; DNA: TGTGCCAGCAGTTCGGGGGGGCCGAACACTGAAGCTTTCTTT
V: TRBV20-1; J: TRBJ1-1; size: few; length: 14; D: -; CDR3: CSALVGGLGTEAFF; DNA: TGCAGTGCACTGGTGGGGGGGCTGGGCACTGAAGCTTTCTTT
V: TRBV29-1; J: TRBJ2-3; size: few; length: 16; D: -; CDR3: CSVDGRRRPSTDTQYF; DNA: TGCAGCGTTGACGGTCGACGGAGGCCTAGCACAGATACGCAGTATTTT
V: TRBV4-2; J: TRBJ2-3; size: few; length: 15; D: TRBD2; CDR3: CASSPTSRGSDTQYF; DNA: TGTGCCAGCAGCCCGACTAGCCGCGGATCGGATACGCAGTATTTT
V: TRBV6-5; J: TRBJ2-1; size: few; length: 15; D: TRBD1; CDR3: CASSFRDSSYNEQFF; DNA: TGTGCCAGCAGTTTCCGGGACAGCTCCTACAATGAGCAGTTCTTC
V: TRBV6-1; J: TRBJ1-2; size: -; length: 15; D: TRBD1; CDR3: CASSESTGGFDGYTF; DNA: TGTGCCAGCAGTGAGTCGACAGGGGGCTTTGATGGCTACACCTTC
V: TRBV29-1; J: TRBJ2-1; size: many; length: 13; D: -; CDR3: CSYTRLEGAGQFF; DNA: TGCAGTTATACTAGACTAGAGGGGGCTGGGCAGTTCTTC
V: TRBV11-2; J: TRBJ2-2; size: few; length: 14; D: -; CDR3: CASQKPDLTGELFF; DNA: TGTGCCAGCCAAAAACCCGACTTAACCGGGGAGCTGTTTTTT
V: TRBV29-1; J: TRBJ2-7; size: few; length: 13; D: TRBD1; CDR3: CSGGGTGAYEQYF; DNA: TGCAGCGGGGGAGGGACAGGGGCCTACGAGCAGTACTTC
V: TRBV6-5; J: TRBJ1-2; size: few; length: 13; D: -; CDR3: CASSKQGAYGYTF; DNA: TGTGCCAGCAGTAAACAGGGAGCCTATGGCTACACCTTC
V: TRBV6-2/TRBV6-3; J: TRBJ2-4; size: few; length: 13; D: -; CDR3: CATNIGMENIQYF; DNA: TGTGCCACCAATATAGGGATGGAAAACATTCAGTACTTC
V: TRBV11-1; J: TRBJ1-2; size: few; length: 17; D: -; CDR3: CASSLPGTEPLGYGYTF; DNA: TGTGCCAGCAGCCTACCCGGGACGGAGCCCCTCGGCTATGGCTACACCTTC
V: TRBV12-3/TRBV12-4; J: TRBJ1-2; size: few; length: 11; D: -; CDR3: CASSPANQYTF; DNA: TGTGCCAGCAGTCCAGCCAATCAGTACACCTTC
V: TRBV28; J: TRBJ2-3; size: few; length: 15; D: TRBD2; CDR3: CASSLGGREEDTQYF; DNA: TGTGCCAGCAGTCTTGGCGGGCGGGAGGAAGATACGCAGTATTTT
V: TRBV18; J: TRBJ1-1; size: few; length: 15; D: -; CDR3: CASSPGKVGGFEAFF; DNA: TGTGCCAGCTCACCAGGAAAGGTCGGTGGCTTCGAAGCTTTCTTT
V: TRBV6-2/TRBV6-3; J: TRBJ2-1; size: -; length: 14; D: -; CDR3: CASSRDTTYNEQFF; DNA: TGTGCCAGCAGCCGGGACACGACCTACAATGAGCAGTTCTTC
V: TRBV12-3/TRBV12-4; J: TRBJ2-7; size: many; length: 13; D: TRBD2; CDR3: CASSLGRVYEQYF; DNA: TGTGCCAGCAGTTTGGGGAGGGTTTACGAGCAGTACTTC
V: TRBV27; J: TRBJ2-2; size: many; length: 16; D: TRBD2; CDR3: CASSTGLAGVSGELFF; DNA: TGTGCCAGCAGTACCGGACTAGCGGGAGTATCCGGGGAGCTGTTTTTT
V: TRBV4-3; J: TRBJ1-2; size: few; length: 15; D: -; CDR3: CASSQDRRIGNGYTF; DNA: TGCGCCAGCAGCCAAGACCGCAGAATTGGAAATGGCTACACCTTC
V: TRBV4-1; J: TRBJ1-1; size: -; length: 14; D: TRBD1; CDR3: CASSPGQWHTEAFF; DNA: TGCGCCAGCAGCCCGGGACAGTGGCACACTGAAGCTTTCTTT
V: TRBV12-3/TRBV12-4; J: TRBJ1-2; size: many; length: 17; D: -; CDR3: CASSPGGGRARLYGYTF; DNA: TGTGCCAGCAGCCCGGGAGGGGGGCGCGCCCGTTTGTATGGCTACACCTTC
V: TRBV28; J: TRBJ2-7; size: few; length: 11; D: -; CDR3: CASSPLHEQYF; DNA: TGTGCCAGCAGCCCACTCCACGAGCAGTACTTC
V: TRBV20-1; J: TRBJ2-1; size: -; length: 15; D: -; CDR3: CSARDPGVSYNEQFF; DNA: TGCAGTGCTAGAGATCCTGGGGTGTCCTACAATGAGCAGTTCTTC
V: TRBV7-9; J: TRBJ2-1; size: -; length: 15; D: -; CDR3: CASSFGGTVNNEQFF; DNA: TGTGCCAGCAGCTTTGGCGGTACGGTAAACAATGAGCAGTTCTTC